This T cell receptor (beta chain) was found in a study of cytomegalovirus exposure and HLA in healthy donors. Study-wide results and limits: Association of a missense DCLRE1C variant with TCR beta V- and J-gene trimming was reported in a later analysis. Cytomegalovirus association was listed for under 200 TCR beta chains. Reports showed the classifier diagnosing cytomegalovirus status with high specificity and sensitivity.

As for this clone: What it binds is unknown.

The PCR contained 60 Vbeta and 13 Jbeta primers. TCRdb keeps only in-frame clones here, not all; method: immunoSEQ multiplex PCR. The profile shows roughly 140,000 clones, more than 75% of them singletons. The CDR3 spans 14 residues. Germline CDR1 KGHSH, CDR2 LQKENI. V lost 2 bases and J 5 bases, leaving 7 bases between the germline ends. The sample was PBMCs. This chain uses TRBV18 with TRBJ1-6; D call uncertain. The TCR was taken from a woman younger than 30 in good health and CMV-seronegative. The CDR3 nucleotides are TGTGCCAGCTCACCAGGGAGAGATAATTCACCCCTCCACTTT. Encoded protein: CASSPGRDNSPLHF.